This entry features one T cell receptor beta chain sequence. As yet, its antigen is unknown. Random hexamers were used to reverse transcribe an amount of roughly 0.45 to 1 ug RNA. Multiplex PCR with immunoSEQ amplified the TCR beta CDR3 across 54 Vbeta and 13 Jbeta. TCRdb recomputed calls from the immunoSEQ multiplex PCR reads with MiXCR, one row per CDR3 protein. Of 140,000 or so distinct CDR3 sequences in the sample, around 95% are singletons; the top ten hold about 0.08%. The data belong to a study of CD8 T cells in Susac syndrome. Background on the study: Patients with Susac syndrome were therapy-naive, on corticosteroids, or on intravenous immunoglobulin alone at blood draw. Study findings and constraints: An acknowledgment was made by the study that its TCR sequencing and HLA analysis involved relatively few individuals.

The V and J ends lost 6 bases and 10 bases respectively, with 12 bases between them. The CDR3 has 12 amino acids. Germline V gene sequence: CDR1 ENHRY, CDR2 SYGVKD. TCR beta was sequenced from blood CD8+ and CD4+ T cells. The specimen was CD4+ T cells from PBMCs. The origin of this receptor is a human donor with Susac syndrome. The chain uses TRBV10-3 and TRBJ1-4; perhaps TRBD1 as D (6 bases). CDR3 protein: CAIRGADGKLFF. The CDR3 nucleotides are TGTGCCATCAGGGGGGCCGATGGAAAACTGTTTTTT.